The 25 T cell receptor beta chains presented below share a single source sample, sequenced in a study of CD8+ T cells in alopecia areata. The sequencing template was cDNA reverse transcribed from extracted RNA. Clones were read by immunoSEQ multiplex PCR, and TCRdb kept only the in-frame ones, dropping some. The sample has about 150,000 clones, roughly 50% seen once. Material: CD4+ T cells sorted from blood. Receptors originate from a human donor in good health.

This clone was found a few times. V is TRBV4-2 and J is TRBJ2-1, with TRBD2 matching 11 bases. The V and J ends lost 5 bases and 6 bases, in that order; junction bases with no gene match: 12. Germline V gives CDR1 LGHNA, CDR2 YNFKEQ. This CDR3 contains 17 residues. The CDR3 sequence is CASSFFLLAGGGNEQFF. CDR3 DNA: TGTGCCAGCAGCTTTTTCCTCCTAGCGGGAGGTGGCAATGAGCAGTTCTTC.

The CDR3 region has the DNA TGCAGCACCTGGGACAGGGGAGGTGAAGCTTTCTTT. Translation: CSTWDRGGEAFF. The rearrangement uses TRBV29-1 and TRBJ1-1; 10 positions agree with TRBD1. V trimming: 8 bases; J trimming: 7 bases; junction bases outside the gene matches: 7. CDR3 length equals 12 residues. In germline, CDR1 is SQVTM, CDR2 ANQGSEA.

J is TRBJ2-7 and V is TRBV4-1; 11 nucleotides match TRBD1. In germline, CDR1 is MGHRA, CDR2 YSYEKL. The V gene end was trimmed by 3 bases and the J gene end by 1 base; junction bases not matched to a gene: 2. This CDR3 is built from 15 residues. This chain's CDR3 is CASSQGQGGSYEQYF. The DNA for the CDR3 is TGCGCCAGCAGCCAGGGACAGGGGGGTTCCTACGAGCAGTACTTC.

The V and J genes are TRBV11-2 and TRBJ1-2; D might be TRBD1 (5 bases). CDR1 and CDR2 (germline): SGHAT, FQNNGV. Trimming removed 5 bases from V and 2 bases from J, with 18 bases in between. This CDR3 is 16 amino acids long. CDR3 sequence: CASSPFKGFPNYGYTF. In DNA form, the CDR3 reads TGTGCCAGCAGCCCCTTTAAGGGGTTTCCAAACTATGGCTACACCTTC.

The chain recombines TRBV19 with TRBJ1-2, with D unresolved. Trimming removed 5 bases at V and 6 bases at J, with 13 bases between. The CDR3 length is 13 residues. Per germline, CDR1 LNHDA and CDR2 SQIVND (reference sequence). The CDR3 DNA follows: TGTGCCAGTAGTCGAGCCTTACTAGATGGCTACACCTTC. Translating it yields CASSRALLDGYTF.

This clone has more than one count but fewer than ten. V is TRBV30 and J is TRBJ1-5; D is unclear. CDR3 length: 13 residues. Germline V gene sequence: CDR1 GTSNPN, CDR2 SVGIG (reference sequence). The germline V and J ends were trimmed by 4 bases and 2 bases, with 9 bases remaining between them. The DNA of the CDR3 is TGTGCCTGGAATTTAGGAGGCAATCAGCCCCAGCATTTT. It codes for CAWNLGGNQPQHF.

The CDR3 spells CASSFPGQGGMETQYF. The CDR3 coding sequence is TGTGCCAGCAGCTTCCCGGGACAGGGGGGTATGGAGACCCAGTACTTC. V gene TRBV5-4 combines with J gene TRBJ2-5, with TRBD1 identical over 11 bases. Germline CDR1 is SGHNT and CDR2 is YYREEE (reference sequence). CDR3 length: 16 residues. The ends lost 2 bases at V and 5 bases at J; junction bases unmatched: 8. Using reference TRBV5-4 and TRBJ2-5 for the parts outside the CDR3, the full variable domain is ETGVTQSPTHLIKTRGQQVTLRCSSQSGHNTVSWYQQALGQGPQFIFQYYREEENGRGNFPPRFSGLQFPNYSSELNVNALELDDSALYLCASSFPGQGGMETQYFGPGTRLLVL.

In this sample, this clone turned up a few times. The chain couples TRBV5-1 to TRBJ2-7; TRBD1 is a possible D gene (5 bases). V shed 8 bases and J shed 6 bases, with 18 bases lying between them. CDR1 is SGHRS, CDR2 YFSETQ, per germline. CDR3 length: 13 residues. The CDR3 nucleotides read TGCGCCAGAGTCATGCGTTCTACAGGCGAGCAGTACTTC. Protein sequence: CARVMRSTGEQYF.

In DNA form, the CDR3 reads TGCAGCGTCGTCGGTAGGGGGGCTGAAGCTTTCTTT. Translation gives CSVVGRGAEAFF. This rearrangement joins TRBV29-1 to TRBJ1-1; weak D call: TRBD1 (6 bases). In germline, CDR1 is SQVTM, CDR2 ANQGSEA. The V gene lost 6 bases and the J gene lost 6 bases, with 14 bases spanning the gap. This CDR3 contains 12 residues.

The chain couples TRBV30 to TRBJ1-2, with D possibly matching TRBD1 (5 bases). Trimming left V 5 bases short and J 8 bases short, with 18 bases between. From germline, CDR1 is GTSNPN and CDR2 SVGIG (reference sequence). There are 13 residues in the CDR3. The CDR3 reads CAWALGRFLGYTF. The DNA for the CDR3 is TGTGCCTGGGCATTGGGACGGTTTTTGGGCTACACCTTC.

As to this clone: Relative to the germline gene, one junction end is altered; a read error may explain this. The CDR3 DNA reads as TGCAGCGTTCGAACCCAAGGGGGTGCGGGGCACTTC. It translates to CSVRTQGGAGHF. The chain combines TRBV29-1 with TRBJ2-5, with D perhaps matching TRBD1 or TRBD2 (6 bases each). The V gene's germline CDR1 is SQVTM and CDR2 ANQGSEA. The CDR3 has 12 residues.

This clone was seen a handful of times. The J gene is TRBJ2-1, the V gene TRBV7-8; 7 bases line up with TRBD2. The trim removed 3 bases at V and 7 bases at J, leaving 9 bases unmatched. From germline, CDR1 is SGHVS and CDR2 FQNEAQ. The CDR3 has 15 amino acids. CDR3 region: CASSFRSGMGNEQFF. CDR3 bases: TGTGCCAGCAGCTTTAGGAGCGGGATGGGGAATGAGCAGTTCTTC.

This chain connects TRBV7-2 to TRBJ2-1; tentatively, D is TRBD2 (6 bases). The CDR3 sequence is 15 residues long. Germline CDR1 reads SGHTA; CDR2 reads FQGNSA. V lost 2 bases to trimming and J lost 2 bases, with 10 bases between them. The CDR3 is CASSLSGRTYNEQFF. CDR3 nucleotides: TGTGCCAGCAGCTTAAGTGGGAGGACCTACAATGAGCAGTTCTTC. Filled out from reference TRBV7-2 and TRBJ2-1, the complete variable domain reads GAGVSQSPSNKVTEKGKDVELRCDPISGHTALYWYRQSLGQGLEFLIYFQGNSAPDKSGLPSDRFSAERTGGSVSTLTIQRTQQEDSAVYLCASSLSGRTYNEQFFGPGTRLTVL.

The rearrangement joins TRBV7-6 to TRBJ2-1; perhaps TRBD1 as D (5 bases). Germline lookup yields CDR1 SGHVS and CDR2 FNYEAQ. V gave up 6 bases and J gave up 9 bases, with 15 bases separating them. The CDR3 spans 13 residues. The CDR3 is CASSQGLISEQFF. CDR3 nucleotides: TGTGCCAGCAGTCAGGGTCTTATTAGTGAGCAGTTCTTC.

The chain has TRBV4-1 and TRBJ2-7, with TRBD2 matching over 15 bases. This CDR3 region has 18 residues. Trimming cost V 4 bases and J 1 base; bases outside gene matches: 8. The germline CDR1 and CDR2 sequences are MGHRA and YSYEKL. The CDR3 here is CASSPGLAGGRGSYEQYF. Written as DNA, the CDR3 is TGCGCCAGCAGCCCCGGACTAGCGGGAGGGCGGGGGTCCTACGAGCAGTACTTC.

This clone has a handful of counts. This chain uses TRBV4-1 with TRBJ1-5; no definite D call. The V gene's germline CDR1 is MGHRA and CDR2 YSYEKL. The length of the CDR3 is 13 residues. Trimming took off 1 base at V and 8 bases at J, with 9 bases between the two ends. DNA for the CDR3: TGCGCCAGCAGCCAAGTTCCAGTGGAGCCCCAGCATTTT. This translates into CASSQVPVEPQHF.

This clone was detected a few times. This chain links TRBV29-1 with TRBJ2-3, with D perhaps given as TRBD1 or TRBD2 (6 bases each). The CDR3 runs 13 residues. The germline gives CDR1 SQVTM, CDR2 ANQGSEA. The ends were cut back, 3 bases at V and 5 bases at J, with 12 bases in the middle. In nucleotides, the CDR3 is TGCAGCGTTGAGCGGGACACGGGAGATACGCAGTATTTT. This gives the protein CSVERDTGDTQYF.

The chain employs TRBV7-9 and TRBJ1-5, with D possibly TRBD1 on 5 matching bases. The CDR3 loop spans 15 amino acids. Trimming pared 6 bases from V and 4 bases from J, leaving 16 bases between. Germline V gene sequence: CDR1 SEHNR, CDR2 FQNEAQ (reference sequence). The CDR3 is CASSFGTARNQPQHF. CDR3 coding DNA: TGTGCCAGCAGTTTTGGGACTGCACGGAATCAGCCCCAGCATTTT. Drawing the rest from reference TRBV7-9 and TRBJ1-5, the complete variable domain is DTGVSQNPRHKITKRGQNVTFRCDPISEHNRLYWYRQTLGQGPEFLTYFQNEAQLEKSRLLSDRFSAERPKGSFSTLEIQRTEQGDSAMYLCASSFGTARNQPQHFGDGTRLSIL.

This clone showed up just a few times. This chain links TRBV5-4 with TRBJ2-3; a weak D match, TRBD2 (6 bases). CDR1 and CDR2 from the germline V gene are SGHNT and YYREEE (reference sequence). The CDR3 is made up of 17 amino acids. V was shortened by 0 bases and J by 1 base, with 15 bases between the two germline ends. The CDR3 here is CASSLESGGDRTDTQYF. The CDR3 coding sequence is TGTGCCAGCAGCTTGGAGAGCGGCGGGGATCGCACAGATACGCAGTATTTT. Filled out from reference TRBV5-4 and TRBJ2-3, the complete variable domain reads ETGVTQSPTHLIKTRGQQVTLRCSSQSGHNTVSWYQQALGQGPQFIFQYYREEENGRGNFPPRFSGLQFPNYSSELNVNALELDDSALYLCASSLESGGDRTDTQYFGPGTRLTVL.

DNA for the CDR3: TGTGCCAGCAGCGGTCTTCGGTCGGAGGGCATTCAGTACTTC. The encoded protein is CASSGLRSEGIQYF. The chain combines TRBV6-1 with TRBJ2-4; tentatively, D is TRBD2 (6 bases). This CDR3 spans 14 amino acids. The germline V and J ends were trimmed by 6 bases and 9 bases, with 18 bases remaining between them. Germline V lookup: CDR1 MNHNS, CDR2 SASEGT.

The chain carries TRBV19 and TRBJ2-1; the D gene is possibly TRBD1 (6 bases). Deletions cut 6 bases from V and 4 bases from J, with 13 bases between. Germline lookup yields CDR1 LNHDA and CDR2 SQIVND (reference sequence). CDR3 length equals 14 residues. This CDR3 reads CASSADRRYNEQFF. The CDR3 DNA sequence: TGTGCCAGTAGCGCGGACAGAAGGTACAATGAGCAGTTCTTC.

The V and J genes are TRBV27 and TRBJ1-2; TRBD1 is a possible D gene (5 bases). Germline V gene lookup returns CDR1 MNHEY and CDR2 SMNVEV (reference sequence). The V end was cut by 10 bases, the J end by 2 bases, with 14 bases between. CDR3 size: 13 residues. CDR3 DNA: TGTGCCACCAGGGAGGTAGGAAACTATGGCTACACCTTC. The encoded protein is CATREVGNYGYTF.

The chain is built from TRBV29-1 and TRBJ2-5; no firm D call. V was pared by 7 bases and J by 1 base, with 10 bases between. The germline V gene has CDR1 SQVTM and CDR2 ANQGSEA. The CDR3 contains 12 residues. The CDR3 is CSAARLQETQYF. The CDR3 DNA is TGCAGCGCTGCTAGACTCCAAGAGACCCAGTACTTC.

This chain joins TRBV30 and TRBJ2-7, with D perhaps being TRBD1 or TRBD2 (5 bases each). Germline values: CDR1 GTSNPN, CDR2 SVGIG (reference sequence). There are 18 residues in the CDR3. Deletions cut 5 bases from V and 3 bases from J, with 29 bases between. As DNA, the CDR3 is TGTGCCTGGGAATACGGGGCCATAACTCGACGACCATTCTACGAGCAGTACTTC. As protein: CAWEYGAITRRPFYEQYF.

The V and J genes are TRBV5-4 and TRBJ2-7; 7 positions agree with TRBD1. The ends lost 4 bases at V and 7 bases at J; junction bases unmatched: 14. The germline gives CDR1 SGHNT, CDR2 YYREEE (reference sequence). The length of the CDR3 is 15 residues. CDR3: CASSPARLTGEEQYF. CDR3 in DNA: TGTGCCAGCAGCCCCGCCCGATTAACAGGGGAGGAGCAGTACTTC. Looking up the rest from reference TRBV5-4 and TRBJ2-7 gives the full variable domain: ETGVTQSPTHLIKTRGQQVTLRCSSQSGHNTVSWYQQALGQGPQFIFQYYREEENGRGNFPPRFSGLQFPNYSSELNVNALELDDSALYLCASSPARLTGEEQYFGPGTRLTVT.